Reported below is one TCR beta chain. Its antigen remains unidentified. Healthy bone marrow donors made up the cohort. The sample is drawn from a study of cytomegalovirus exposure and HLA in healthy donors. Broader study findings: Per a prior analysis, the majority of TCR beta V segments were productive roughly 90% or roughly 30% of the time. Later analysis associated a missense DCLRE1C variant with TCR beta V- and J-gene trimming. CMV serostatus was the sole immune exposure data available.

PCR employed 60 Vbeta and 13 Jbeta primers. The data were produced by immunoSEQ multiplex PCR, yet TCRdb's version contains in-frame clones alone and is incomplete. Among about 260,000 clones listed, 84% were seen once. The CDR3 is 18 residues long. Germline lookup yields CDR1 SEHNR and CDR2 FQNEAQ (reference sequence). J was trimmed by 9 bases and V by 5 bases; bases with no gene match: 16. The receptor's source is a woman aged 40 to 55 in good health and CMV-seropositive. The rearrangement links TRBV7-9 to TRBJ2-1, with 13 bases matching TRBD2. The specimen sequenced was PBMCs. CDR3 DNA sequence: TGTGCCAGCAGCCTACTAGCGGGAGGGTGGGCTAAAAGCTTTGAGCAGTTCTTC. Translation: CASSLLAGGWAKSFEQFF.